One and the same sample provided the 3 T cell receptor beta chains below, sequenced in a study of PD-1 blockade in classical Hodgkin lymphoma. Libraries were prepared by immunoSEQ multiplex PCR; TCRdb keeps only in-frame clonotypes and omits some of them. The profile shows around 91,000 clones, around 90% of them singletons. Relapse after autologous stem cell transplantation occurred in every patient, and brentuximab vedotin exposure varied. Specimen: peripheral blood mononuclear cells (PBMCs), collected at baseline. The source of these receptors is a human donor with classical Hodgkin lymphoma.

This clone was detected only a few times. V usage is TRBV2 and J usage is TRBJ1-5, with D perhaps matching TRBD1 (5 bases). The germline CDR1 and CDR2 sequences are SNHLY and FYNNEI. Trimming pared 8 bases from V and 0 bases from J, leaving 11 bases between. This CDR3 has 14 residues. As DNA, the CDR3 is TGTGCCAGCTTTGAGGGGTATAGCAATCAGCCCCAGCATTTT. It specifies CASFEGYSNQPQHF.

DNA of the CDR3: TGCGCCAGCAGCCCCACTGGACGGGGAGAGCAGTTCTTC. Translated: CASSPTGRGEQFF. The chain links TRBV10-2 to TRBJ2-1; D possibly corresponds to TRBD2 (5 bases). This CDR3 region has 13 residues. V lost 6 bases and J lost 10, with 16 bases in between. The germline gives CDR1 WSHSY, CDR2 SAAADI.

This chain connects TRBV5-4 to TRBJ1-2; D is possibly TRBD1 (6 bases). Germline CDR1 and CDR2: SGHNT and YYREEE (reference sequence). This CDR3 has 16 residues. V gave up 4 bases and J gave up 4 bases, with 20 bases separating them. CDR3 amino acids: CASSLPMGRGGYGYTF. The DNA of the CDR3 is TGTGCCAGCAGCCTGCCGATGGGCAGGGGAGGCTATGGCTACACCTTC.